This TCR beta chain was retrieved from a study of T cells expressing NK-cell markers. cDNA encoding TCR beta was synthesized via 5'RACE template switching incorporating UMIs. From its re-call of the 5' RACE reads, TCRdb lists each CDR3 protein once, without DNA. Seen in this sample are about 260,000 distinct CDR3 sequences; the ten most common clones hold about 0.4%. This CDR3 has 14 amino acids. In germline, CDR1 is DFQATT, CDR2 SNEGSKA (reference sequence). Concerning this clonotype: Its antigen remains unknown.

Study-level results: NKG2C+ dominant clonotype frequencies in 6 or 7 donors were roughly 1.0-8% of CD8+ T cells.

The rearrangement uses TRBV20-1 and TRBJ2-3. The source material was blood T cells: a sorted CD56 or NKG2C T cell subset, CD4+ or CD8+ T cells, or bulk PBMC T cells (not recorded which). This TCR derives from a man aged 18 to 30 in good health. CDR3 sequence: CSARLDSLTDTQYF.